This T cell receptor beta chain was identified in a study of T cells expressing NK-cell markers. Study summary: All TCR beta repertoires analysed originated from sorted CD3+CD56+NKG2C+, CD3+CD56+NKG2C- and CD3+CD56-NKG2C+ T cells.

Overall study findings and caveats: Several donors likewise had their CD3+CD56-NKG2C+ fraction led by these clonotypes.

On this clonotype: What it binds is not known.

TCRdb re-called the 5' RACE reads; one entry per CDR3 protein, DNA not given. Listed are approximately 150,000 distinct CDR3 sequences; less than 20% falls within the top ten. This clonotype originated in a woman aged 18-69 years in good health. Sequenced material: blood T cells: a sorted CD56 or NKG2C T cell subset, CD4+ or CD8+ T cells, or bulk PBMC T cells (not recorded which).

The CDR3 loop reads CASRNPEETQYF. The chain carries TRBV5-6 and TRBJ2-5. Germline V gives CDR1 SGHDT, CDR2 YYEEEE. The CDR3 runs 12 residues.